The 20 T cell receptor beta chains listed next were all sequenced from one sample in a study of shared clonotypes between healthy human individuals. Positively selected for CCR7, the CD45RO-negative cells used as naive CD8 cells excluded terminally differentiated effector memory CD45RA+ cells. Clones were read by immunoSEQ multiplex PCR, and TCRdb kept only the in-frame ones, dropping some. The data contain hundreds of thousands of clones, about 98% of them singletons. The specimen sequenced was naive CD8+ T cells sorted from blood. The receptor source for this set is a man aged 30 to 45 in good health.

The chain couples TRBV5-1 to TRBJ1-2, with TRBD1 matching 7 bases. Germline assignment: CDR1 SGHRS and CDR2 YFSETQ. This CDR3 region has 15 residues. The V and J ends lost 2 bases and 4 bases, in that order; junction bases with no gene match: 8. The CDR3: CASSLGDSSIYGYTF. For the CDR3, the DNA is TGCGCCAGCAGCTTAGGGGACAGCTCGATCTATGGCTACACCTTC.

J is TRBJ2-7 and V is TRBV4-3; D tentatively reads TRBD1 or TRBD2 (6 bases each). V lost 3 bases to trimming and J lost 7 bases, with 13 bases between them. The CDR3 is 13 residues long. Germline CDR1 LGHNA, CDR2 YSLEER. The CDR3 DNA sequence: TGCGCCAGCAGCCAGGTTGGGGGGCTTGAGCAGTACTTC. Amino acids: CASSQVGGLEQYF.

The gene calls are TRBV5-4 and TRBJ2-7; D is uncertain. The CDR3 extends over 15 amino acids. The V gene lost 2 bases and the J gene lost 1 base, with 13 bases spanning the gap. CDR1 SGHNT and CDR2 YYREEE come from the germline V gene (reference sequence). CDR3: CASSFEVSSSYEQYF. CDR3 in DNA: TGTGCCAGCAGCTTTGAAGTGAGCTCGTCCTACGAGCAGTACTTC. Full variable domain (missing parts from reference TRBV5-4 and TRBJ2-7): ETGVTQSPTHLIKTRGQQVTLRCSSQSGHNTVSWYQQALGQGPQFIFQYYREEENGRGNFPPRFSGLQFPNYSSELNVNALELDDSALYLCASSFEVSSSYEQYFGPGTRLTVT.

CDR3: CSVDGTAKSRDYNEQFF. The CDR3 DNA sequence: TGCAGCGTTGACGGGACAGCGAAATCTCGGGATTACAATGAGCAGTTCTTC. The genes are TRBV29-1 and TRBJ2-1; 7 bases align to TRBD1. Germline CDR1 is SQVTM and CDR2 is ANQGSEA. The CDR3 covers 17 residues. The J segment lost 4 bases and the V segment lost 3 bases, leaving 15 bases of the junction unmatched.

The chain is built from TRBV29-1 and TRBJ1-1; the D gene is possibly TRBD1 (5 bases). The germline V and J ends were trimmed by 7 bases and 3 bases, with 15 bases remaining between them. The germline V gene encodes CDR1 SQVTM and CDR2 ANQGSEA. The CDR3 is 13 amino acids. CDR3 sequence reads: CSAHDSLDTEAFF. The CDR3 region has the DNA TGCAGCGCTCACGACAGTTTGGACACTGAAGCTTTCTTT.

The gene calls are TRBV28 and TRBJ2-7; TRBD1 matches at 9 bases. The CDR3 sequence is 14 residues long. Germline V gene sequence: CDR1 MDHEN, CDR2 SYDVKM. The J segment lost 4 bases and the V segment lost 5 bases, leaving 6 bases of the junction unmatched. In DNA, the CDR3 is TGTGCCAGCAGTCCAACAGGGGGCTCGTACGAGCAGTACTTC. Translating gives CASSPTGGSYEQYF.

V gene TRBV11-2 combines with J gene TRBJ2-5; a possible D gene is TRBD2 (5 bases). V lost 3 bases, J lost 4 bases, and 12 bases lay in between. This CDR3 spans 14 amino acids. Germline V gene lookup returns CDR1 SGHAT and CDR2 FQNNGV. Written as DNA, the CDR3 is TGTGCCAGCAGCTTTAGCGTCCCGGGAGAGACCCAGTACTTC. This encodes CASSFSVPGETQYF.

V is TRBV5-1 and J is TRBJ2-5; TRBD1 aligns across 12 bases. This CDR3 region has 16 residues. Trimming took 2 bases from V and 5 from J; bases not matched to a gene: 7. CDR1 and CDR2 from the germline V gene are SGHRS and YFSETQ. The CDR3 here is CASSFRGDRGHETQYF. CDR3 coding DNA: TGCGCCAGCAGCTTCCGAGGGGACAGGGGGCATGAGACCCAGTACTTC. The complete variable domain, with remaining parts taken from reference TRBV5-1 and TRBJ2-5, reads KAGVTQTPRYLIKTRGQQVTLSCSPISGHRSVSWYQQTPGQGLQFLFEYFSETQRNKGNFPGRFSGRQFSNSRSEMNVSTLELGDSALYLCASSFRGDRGHETQYFGPGTRLLVL.

The V call is TRBV7-9, the J call TRBJ2-1; the match to TRBD2 covers 13 bases. Germline-derived CDR1 and CDR2 are SEHNR and FQNEAQ (reference sequence). The V segment lost 5 bases and the J segment 6 bases; nucleotides outside the gene matches: 7. This CDR3 contains 16 residues. The DNA of the CDR3 is TGTGCCAGCAGCCCACCTACTAGCGGGAGGGCCAATGAGCAGTTCTTC. As protein: CASSPPTSGRANEQFF.

Remarks on this clone: The same CDR3 is also encoded by other DNA sequences in this sample. The V gene is TRBV7-9, the J gene TRBJ2-7, with 7 bases that match TRBD1. Germline lookup yields CDR1 SEHNR and CDR2 FQNEAQ (reference sequence). The CDR3 has 14 residues. Unmatched junction bases numbered 2, after V lost 1 base and J lost 2 bases. CDR3 sequence (DNA): TGTGCCAGCAGCTTAGATGGGACAGCCTACGAGCAGTACTTC. Translating it yields CASSLDGTAYEQYF.

This rearrangement joins TRBV27 to TRBJ2-1; D perhaps matches TRBD2 (5 bases). Per the germline V gene, CDR1 is MNHEY and CDR2 is SMNVEV (reference sequence). V was shortened by 7 bases and J by 0 bases, with 10 bases between the two germline ends. CDR3 length: 14 amino acids. The DNA of the CDR3 is TGTGCCAGCACCCATGGGAGCTCCTACAATGAGCAGTTCTTC. Its translation is CASTHGSSYNEQFF.

The chain recombines TRBV7-9 with TRBJ2-7; TRBD2 aligns across 11 bases. The CDR3 runs 14 residues. With 5 bases clipped from V and 2 bases from J, the junction kept 2 bases outside the gene matches. Germline CDR1 is SEHNR and CDR2 is FQNEAQ (reference sequence). CDR3 sequence reads: CASSPTSGAYEQYF. DNA for the CDR3: TGTGCCAGCAGCCCGACTAGCGGGGCCTACGAGCAGTACTTC.

The genes are TRBV7-9 and TRBJ1-2; D is possibly TRBD1 (5 bases). Trimming removed 4 bases at V and 4 bases at J, with 13 bases between. Germline CDR1 and CDR2: SEHNR and FQNEAQ (reference sequence). The CDR3 is 14 amino acids. The DNA for the CDR3 is TGTGCCAGCAGCTCAGGGCAGGCGGTCTATGGCTACACCTTC. Translating gives CASSSGQAVYGYTF.

The chain joins TRBV5-4 to TRBJ2-7; possibly TRBD1 for D (6 bases). Trimming pared 5 bases from V and 5 bases from J, leaving 14 bases between. Germline CDR1 and CDR2: SGHNT and YYREEE (reference sequence). This CDR3 has 13 residues. This CDR3 is CASRSDAGDEQYF. CDR3 sequence (DNA): TGTGCCAGCAGGTCGGACGCAGGGGACGAGCAGTACTTC.

The chain couples TRBV5-4 to TRBJ1-1; D remains unclear. This CDR3 comprises 14 residues. Germline CDR1 and CDR2: SGHNT and YYREEE (reference sequence). V gave up 4 bases and J gave up 4 bases, with 14 bases separating them. This CDR3 is CASSPDLGSTEAFF. DNA for the CDR3: TGTGCCAGCAGCCCCGACCTTGGGTCCACTGAAGCTTTCTTT.

The chain uses TRBV11-2 and TRBJ2-3; no clear D gene. This CDR3 has 12 amino acids. Germline V lookup: CDR1 SGHAT, CDR2 FQNNGV. The V and J ends lost 5 bases and 4 bases respectively, with 7 bases between them. CDR3 DNA: TGTGCCAGCAGCCGTAACGCAGATACGCAGTATTTT. Translation: CASSRNADTQYF.

The V and J genes are TRBV2 and TRBJ1-5; D call uncertain. Between the trimmed V and J ends, which lost 4 bases and 5 bases, there was a span of 18 bases. CDR1 and CDR2 from the germline V gene are SNHLY and FYNNEI. The CDR3 has 16 amino acids. The CDR3 loop is CASSAYPLDWDQPQHF. The CDR3 bases are TGTGCCAGCAGTGCCTACCCCCTGGATTGGGATCAGCCCCAGCATTTT.

The chain recombines TRBV11-2 with TRBJ2-2; 9 bases align to TRBD2. The CDR3 loop spans 17 amino acids. Trimming took 6 bases from V and 5 from J; bases not matched to a gene: 13. In germline, CDR1 is SGHAT, CDR2 FQNNGV. CDR3 DNA sequence: TGTGCCAGCAGAGCTGGAGCGGGAGGAGGAAGGACCGGGGAGCTGTTTTTT. It codes for CASRAGAGGGRTGELFF.

This chain uses TRBV9 with TRBJ2-3, with no clear D. Germline CDR1 is SGDLS and CDR2 is YYNGEE. This CDR3 contains 16 residues. V lost 0 bases and J lost 1, with 12 bases in between. CDR3 in amino acids: CASSVGLIPGTDTQYF. CDR3 nucleotides: TGTGCCAGCAGCGTAGGTCTAATTCCGGGCACAGATACGCAGTATTTT.

V and J are TRBV9 and TRBJ2-3; TRBD2 matches 7 bases. Germline V CDR1 and CDR2: SGDLS, YYNGEE. J gave up 2 bases and V 0 bases, and 6 bases lay outside the gene matches. This CDR3 region has 16 residues. The CDR3 spells CASSVGGGNPTDTQYF. The CDR3 nucleotides read TGTGCCAGCAGCGTAGGGGGAGGGAATCCCACAGATACGCAGTATTTT. Variable domain in full (rest from reference TRBV9 and TRBJ2-3): DSGVTQTPKHLITATGQRVTLRCSPRSGDLSVYWYQQSLDQGLQFLIQYYNGEERAKGNILERFSAQQFPDLHSELNLSSLELGDSALYFCASSVGGGNPTDTQYFGPGTRLTVL.